The text below deals with one T cell receptor beta chain. The antigen remains undetermined. The CDR3 is 16 residues long. Germline loops: CDR1 SGHNT, CDR2 YYREEE (reference sequence). Germline trimming cut 0 bases from V and 5 bases from J; bases unmatched to any gene: 8. The method was immunoSEQ multiplex PCR; TCRdb's version includes in-frame clones alone and lacks a portion of them. The table shows 150,000 or so clones, with roughly 91% occurring only once. This record belongs to a study of T cell responses to AZD1222 COVID-19 vaccine. Overall study findings and caveats: Samples come after the peak T cell response, not at day 14. Reportedly, close to half of spike-specific TCRs are directed against unmutated variant regions. Seropositivity was recorded at baseline in only a handful of AZD1222 recipients. In a largely white British group with more females than males, clonal diversity was possibly underestimated.

The sample was peripheral blood, taken on day 0 of AZD1222 vaccination. The clonotype originates from an adult in good health. The rearrangement links TRBV5-4 to TRBJ1-1; the match to TRBD1 covers 9 bases. CDR3 amino acids: CASSLGGTGIYTEAFF. CDR3 bases: TGTGCCAGCAGCTTGGGCGGGACAGGGATTTATACTGAAGCTTTCTTT.